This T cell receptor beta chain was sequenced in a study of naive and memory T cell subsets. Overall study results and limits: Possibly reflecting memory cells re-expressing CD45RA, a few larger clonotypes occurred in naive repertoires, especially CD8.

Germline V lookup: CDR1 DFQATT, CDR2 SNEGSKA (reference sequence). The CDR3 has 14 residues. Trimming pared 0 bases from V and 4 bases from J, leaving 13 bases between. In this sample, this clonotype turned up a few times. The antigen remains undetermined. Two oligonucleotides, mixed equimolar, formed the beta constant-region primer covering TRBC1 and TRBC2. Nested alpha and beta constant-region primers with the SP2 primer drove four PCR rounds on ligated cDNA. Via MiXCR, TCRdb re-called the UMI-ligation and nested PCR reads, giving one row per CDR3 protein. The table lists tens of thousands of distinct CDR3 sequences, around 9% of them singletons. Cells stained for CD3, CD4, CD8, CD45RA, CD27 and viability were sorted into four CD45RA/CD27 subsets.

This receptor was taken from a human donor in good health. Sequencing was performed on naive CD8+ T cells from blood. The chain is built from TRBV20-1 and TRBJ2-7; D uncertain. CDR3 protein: CSARDIQIPYEQYF. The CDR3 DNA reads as TGCAGTGCTAGAGACATCCAGATTCCATACGAGCAGTACTTC.